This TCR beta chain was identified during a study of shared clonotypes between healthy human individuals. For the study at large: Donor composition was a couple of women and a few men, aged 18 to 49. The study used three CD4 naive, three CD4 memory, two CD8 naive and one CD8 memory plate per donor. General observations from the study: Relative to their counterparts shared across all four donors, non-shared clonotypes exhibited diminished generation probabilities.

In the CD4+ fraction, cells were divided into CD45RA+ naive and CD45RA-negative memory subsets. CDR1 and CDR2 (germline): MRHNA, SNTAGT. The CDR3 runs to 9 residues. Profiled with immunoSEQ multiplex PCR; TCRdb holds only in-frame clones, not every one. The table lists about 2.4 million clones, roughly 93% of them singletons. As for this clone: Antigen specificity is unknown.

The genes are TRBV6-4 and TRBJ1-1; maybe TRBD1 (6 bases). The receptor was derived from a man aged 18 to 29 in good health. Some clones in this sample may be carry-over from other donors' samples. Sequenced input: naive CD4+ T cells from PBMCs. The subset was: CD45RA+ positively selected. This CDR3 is CEGGGRAFF. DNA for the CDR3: TGTGAGGGGGGGGGACGAGCTTTCTTT.